The clone carrying this T cell receptor beta chain has just one count. The identical CDR3 is also encoded by other nucleotide sequences in the sample. Profiling relied on immunoSEQ multiplex PCR, and the TCRdb table lists in-frame clones only, not all of them. The sample yields roughly 2.2 million clones, 80% to 95% seen once. This entry comes from a study of shared clonotypes between healthy human individuals. CDR3 length: 13 amino acids. The V and J ends lost 4 bases and 5 bases, in that order; junction bases with no gene match: 3. Germline assignment: CDR1 SQVTM and CDR2 ANQGSEA. Sequencing was performed on naive CD4+ T cells from PBMCs. Noted subset: CD45RA+ positively selected. The TCR was taken from a man between 18 and 35 years old in good health. Some clones in this sample may be carry-over from other donors' samples. V is TRBV29-1 and J is TRBJ2-2; 8 bases are a match to TRBD1. The CDR3 spells CSVARGRTGELFF. CDR3 DNA sequence: TGCAGCGTTGCCAGGGGGCGTACCGGGGAGCTGTTTTTT.